This T cell receptor beta chain was observed in a study of early stage breast cancer tumors. Generated by immunoSEQ multiplex PCR, the TCRdb table keeps only in-frame clones and is missing some. The sample lists about 30,000 clones; 72% were seen once. Comments on this clone: Its matching antigen is unknown.

Study conclusions and caveats: Compared with adjacent normal breast, tumors showed 2.5 to 3-fold denser, more clonal T cells. Most shared enriched TCRB sequences were commonly generated ones. Comparing each tissue with blood distinguished tumor from normal in about 85% of the 16 patients.

The V gene's germline CDR1 is LNHDA and CDR2 SQIVND (reference sequence). Trimming pared 5 bases from V and 0 bases from J, leaving 12 bases between. The CDR3 is 15 amino acids. The source is a person between 50 and 60 years old with breast cancer. The chain uses TRBV19 and TRBJ2-3; D could derive from TRBD1 or TRBD2 (5 bases each). Sequences were obtained from blood. CDR3 sequence reads: CASSLGGSSTDTQYF. For the CDR3, the DNA is TGTGCCAGTAGTCTTGGGGGATCAAGCACAGATACGCAGTATTTT.